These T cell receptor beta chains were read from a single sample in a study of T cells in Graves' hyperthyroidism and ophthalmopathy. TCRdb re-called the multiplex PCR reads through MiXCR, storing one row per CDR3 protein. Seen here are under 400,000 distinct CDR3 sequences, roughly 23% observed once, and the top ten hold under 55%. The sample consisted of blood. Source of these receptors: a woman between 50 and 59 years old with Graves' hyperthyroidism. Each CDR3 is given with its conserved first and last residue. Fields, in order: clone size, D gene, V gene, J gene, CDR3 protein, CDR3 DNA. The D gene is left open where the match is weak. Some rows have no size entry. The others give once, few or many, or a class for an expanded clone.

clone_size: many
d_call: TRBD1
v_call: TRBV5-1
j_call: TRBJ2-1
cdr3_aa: CASSTRGRSNEQFF
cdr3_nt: TGCGCCAGCAGCACCAGGGGGCGGTCCAATGAGCAGTTCTTC

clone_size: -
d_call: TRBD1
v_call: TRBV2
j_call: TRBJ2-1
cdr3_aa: CASTLRTGPNEQFF
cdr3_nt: TGTGCCAGCACCCTCAGGACAGGGCCCAATGAGCAGTTCTTC

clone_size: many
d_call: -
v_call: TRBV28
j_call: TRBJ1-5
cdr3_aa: CASSPRIGPGNQPQHF
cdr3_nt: TGTGCCAGCAGTCCTCGTATCGGACCTGGCAATCAGCCCCAGCATTTT

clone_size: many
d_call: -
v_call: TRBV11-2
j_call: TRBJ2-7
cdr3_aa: CASSSIRLGVWEQYF
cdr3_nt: TGTGCCAGCAGCTCGATCCGGCTAGGGGTGTGGGAGCAGTACTTC

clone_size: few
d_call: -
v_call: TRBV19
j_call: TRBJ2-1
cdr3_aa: CASSIDLPGNEQFF
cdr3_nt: TGTGCCAGTAGTATAGATCTCCCCGGCAATGAGCAGTTCTTC

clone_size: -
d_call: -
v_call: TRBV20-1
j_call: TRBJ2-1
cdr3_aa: CRHPLANLYNEQFF
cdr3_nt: TGCAGACACCCCCTAGCGAATCTCTACAATGAGCAGTTCTTC

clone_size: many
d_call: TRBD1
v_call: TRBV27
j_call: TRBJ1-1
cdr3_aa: CASSSANRGRGTEAFF
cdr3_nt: TGTGCCAGCAGTTCAGCTAACAGGGGGCGAGGCACTGAAGCTTTCTTT

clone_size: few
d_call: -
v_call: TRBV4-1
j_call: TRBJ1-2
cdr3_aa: CASSQDLNGAQFDGYTF
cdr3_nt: TGCGCCAGCAGCCAAGATCTTAACGGGGCGCAATTCGATGGCTACACCTTC

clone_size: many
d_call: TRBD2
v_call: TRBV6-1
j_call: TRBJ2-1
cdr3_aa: CASSRTREGVGYNEQFF
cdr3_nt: TGTGCCAGCAGCCGAACCCGGGAGGGAGTGGGGTACAATGAGCAGTTCTTC

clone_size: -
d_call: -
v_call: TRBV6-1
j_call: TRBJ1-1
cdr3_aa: CASRLQENTEAFF
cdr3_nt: TGTGCCAGCAGATTACAAGAGAACACTGAAGCTTTCTTT

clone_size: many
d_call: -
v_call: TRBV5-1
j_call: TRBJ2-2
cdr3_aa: CASSLAVELFF
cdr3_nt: TGCGCCAGCAGCTTGGCCGTCGAGCTGTTTTTT

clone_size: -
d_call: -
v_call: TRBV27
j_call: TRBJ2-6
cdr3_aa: CASSLSTRANVLTF
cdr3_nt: TGTGCCAGCAGTTTATCCACACGGGCCAACGTCCTGACTTTC

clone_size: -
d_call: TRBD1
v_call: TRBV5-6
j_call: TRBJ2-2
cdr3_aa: CASSLETGYGTGELFF
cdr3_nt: TGTGCCAGCAGCTTGGAGACAGGGTACGGCACCGGGGAGCTGTTTTTT

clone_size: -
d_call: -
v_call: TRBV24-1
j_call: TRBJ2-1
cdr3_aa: CATSDSSYNEQFF
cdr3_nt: TGTGCCACCAGTGATTCCTCCTACAATGAGCAGTTCTTC

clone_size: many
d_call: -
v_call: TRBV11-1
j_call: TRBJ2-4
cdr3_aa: CASSRSQRIAKNIQYF
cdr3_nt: TGTGCCAGCAGCCGTAGCCAGCGAATAGCCAAAAACATTCAGTACTTC

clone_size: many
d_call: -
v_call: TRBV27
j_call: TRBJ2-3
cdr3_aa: CASSLRADTQYF
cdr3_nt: TGTGCCAGCAGTTTAAGGGCAGATACGCAGTATTTT

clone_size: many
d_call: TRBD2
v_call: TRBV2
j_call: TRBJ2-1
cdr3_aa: CASSSGEDEQFF
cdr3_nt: TGTGCCAGCAGTAGCGGGGAGGATGAGCAGTTCTTC

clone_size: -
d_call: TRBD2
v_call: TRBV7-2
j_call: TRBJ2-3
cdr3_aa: CASRIRGGTNALAAWVTDTQYF
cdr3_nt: TGTGCCAGCAGGATTCGAGGGGGGACAAACGCACTAGCGGCCTGGGTCACAGATACGCAGTATTTT

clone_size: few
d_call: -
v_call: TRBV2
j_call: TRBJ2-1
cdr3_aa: CASSEDYLSYNGQFF
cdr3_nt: TGTGCCAGCAGTGAAGACTATCTCTCCTACAATGGGCAGTTCTTC

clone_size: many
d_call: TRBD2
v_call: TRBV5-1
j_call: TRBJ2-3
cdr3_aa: CASSLSGSGDTQYF
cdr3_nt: TGCGCCAGCAGCCTAAGCGGGAGCGGGGATACGCAGTATTTT

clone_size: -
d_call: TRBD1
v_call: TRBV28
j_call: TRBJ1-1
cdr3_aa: CASSIAITGTGDTEAFF
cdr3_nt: TGTGCCAGCAGTATAGCTATAACCGGGACAGGGGACACTGAAGCTTTCTTT

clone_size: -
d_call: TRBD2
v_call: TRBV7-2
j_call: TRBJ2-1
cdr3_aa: CASSLFSGRGGEQFF
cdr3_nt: TGTGCCAGCAGCTTATTCAGCGGGAGGGGGGGTGAGCAGTTCTTC

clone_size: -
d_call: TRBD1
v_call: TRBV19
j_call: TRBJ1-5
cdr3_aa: CASRGDSGNQPQHF
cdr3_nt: TGTGCCAGTAGGGGGGACAGTGGCAATCAGCCCCAGCATTTT

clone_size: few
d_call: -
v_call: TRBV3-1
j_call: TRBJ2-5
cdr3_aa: CASSLSRLGETQYF
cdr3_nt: TGTGCCAGCTCACTGTCCCGGCTCGGGGAGACCCAGTACTTC

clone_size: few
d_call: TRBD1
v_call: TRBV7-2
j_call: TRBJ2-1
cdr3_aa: CASSSGGGEQFF
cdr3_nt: TGTGCCAGCAGCTCAGGGGGCGGTGAGCAGTTCTTC

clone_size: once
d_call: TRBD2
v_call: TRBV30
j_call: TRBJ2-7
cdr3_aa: CAWSRLAGGPREQYF
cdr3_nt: TGTGCCTGGAGTCGACTAGCGGGAGGGCCGCGGGAGCAGTACTTC

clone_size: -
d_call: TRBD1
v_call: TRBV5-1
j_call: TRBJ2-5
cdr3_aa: CASSSGQPYQETQYF
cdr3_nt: TGCGCCAGCAGCTCGGGACAGCCATACCAAGAGACCCAGTACTTC

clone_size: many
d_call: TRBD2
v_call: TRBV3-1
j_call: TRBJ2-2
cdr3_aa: CASSRTSGRDTGELFF
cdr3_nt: TGTGCCAGCAGCCGGACTAGCGGGAGGGACACCGGGGAGCTGTTTTTT

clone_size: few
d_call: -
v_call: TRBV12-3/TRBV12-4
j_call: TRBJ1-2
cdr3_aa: CASSLDTVHGYTF
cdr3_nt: TGTGCCAGCAGTTTAGACACAGTTCATGGCTACACCTTC

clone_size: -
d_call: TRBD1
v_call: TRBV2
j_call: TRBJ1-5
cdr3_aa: CASSGIRGPDNQPQHF
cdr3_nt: TGTGCCAGCAGTGGAATAAGGGGGCCAGATAATCAGCCCCAGCATTTT

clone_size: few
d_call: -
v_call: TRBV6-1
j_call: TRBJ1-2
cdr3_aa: CASSDGTSLGGYTF
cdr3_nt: TGTGCCAGCAGTGACGGGACTTCCCTAGGGGGCTACACCTTC

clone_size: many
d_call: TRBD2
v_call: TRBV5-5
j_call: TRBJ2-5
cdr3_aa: CASSVQAGVETQYF
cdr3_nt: TGTGCCAGCAGCGTTCAAGCGGGAGTTGAGACCCAGTACTTC

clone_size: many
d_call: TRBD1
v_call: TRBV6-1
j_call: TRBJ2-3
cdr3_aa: CASLRTGFGGTQYF
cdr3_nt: TGTGCCAGCCTCCGGACAGGGTTTGGTGGTACGCAGTATTTT

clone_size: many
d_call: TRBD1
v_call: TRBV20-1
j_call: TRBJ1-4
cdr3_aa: CSAVGQVGGEKLFF
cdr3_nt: TGCAGTGCTGTGGGACAGGTGGGAGGGGAAAAACTGTTTTTT

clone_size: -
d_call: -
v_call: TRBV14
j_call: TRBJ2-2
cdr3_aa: CASSPASGLNTGELFF
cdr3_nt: TGTGCCAGCAGCCCCGCCTCGGGGTTGAACACCGGGGAGCTGTTTTTT

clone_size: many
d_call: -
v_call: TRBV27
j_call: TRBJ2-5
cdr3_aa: CASRRKAEKETQYF
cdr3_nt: TGTGCCAGTAGACGGAAGGCAGAAAAAGAGACCCAGTACTTC

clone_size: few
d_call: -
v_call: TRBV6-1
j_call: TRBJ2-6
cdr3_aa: CASTSGAAGANVLTF
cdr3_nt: TGTGCCAGTACCTCAGGGGCGGCAGGGGCCAACGTCCTGACTTTC

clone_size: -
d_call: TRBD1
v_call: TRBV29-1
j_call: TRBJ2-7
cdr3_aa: CSVRSRDSSYSREQYF
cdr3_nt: TGCAGCGTACGCAGTCGGGACAGCTCTTACTCGAGGGAGCAGTACTTC

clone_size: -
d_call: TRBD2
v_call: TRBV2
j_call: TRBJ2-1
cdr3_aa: CASEREARGGDNEQFF
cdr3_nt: TGTGCCAGCGAACGGGAGGCGCGGGGGGGTGACAATGAGCAGTTCTTC

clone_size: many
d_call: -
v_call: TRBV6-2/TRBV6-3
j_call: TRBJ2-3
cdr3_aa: CASSPWGKSDTQYF
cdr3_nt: TGTGCCAGCAGTCCTTGGGGGAAGTCAGATACGCAGTATTTT

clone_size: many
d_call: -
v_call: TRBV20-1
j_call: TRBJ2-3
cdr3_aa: CGLRSTDTQYF
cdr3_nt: TGCGGATTGAGGAGCACAGATACGCAGTATTTT

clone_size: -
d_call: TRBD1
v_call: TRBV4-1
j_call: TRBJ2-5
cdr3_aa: CASSQDPPGGFQETQYF
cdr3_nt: TGCGCCAGCAGCCAAGATCCCCCAGGGGGATTTCAAGAGACCCAGTACTTC